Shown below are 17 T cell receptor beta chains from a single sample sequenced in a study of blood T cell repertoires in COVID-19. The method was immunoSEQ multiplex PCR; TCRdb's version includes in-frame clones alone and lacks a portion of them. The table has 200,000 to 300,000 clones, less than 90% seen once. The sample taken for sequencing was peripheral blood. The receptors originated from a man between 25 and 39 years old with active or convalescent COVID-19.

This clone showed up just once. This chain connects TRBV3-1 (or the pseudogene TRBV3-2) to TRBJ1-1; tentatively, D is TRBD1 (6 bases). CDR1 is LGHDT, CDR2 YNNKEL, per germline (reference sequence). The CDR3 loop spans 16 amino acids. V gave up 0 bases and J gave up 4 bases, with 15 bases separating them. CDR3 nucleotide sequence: TGTGCCAGCAGCCAAGAATCCAGGGGCGGGGGCACTGAAGCTTTCTTT. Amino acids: CASSQESRGGGTEAFF.

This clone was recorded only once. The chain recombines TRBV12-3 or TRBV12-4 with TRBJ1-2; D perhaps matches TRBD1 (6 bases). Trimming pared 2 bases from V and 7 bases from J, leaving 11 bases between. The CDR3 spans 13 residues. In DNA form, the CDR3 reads TGTGCCAGCAGTTTACTGGGGGCGGGTGGCTACACCTTC. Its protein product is CASSLLGAGGYTF.

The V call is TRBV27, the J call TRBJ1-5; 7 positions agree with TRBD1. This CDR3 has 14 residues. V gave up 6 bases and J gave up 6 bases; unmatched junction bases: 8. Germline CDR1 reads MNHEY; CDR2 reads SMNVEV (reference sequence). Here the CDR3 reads CASRDTGVSQPQHF. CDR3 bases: TGTGCCAGCAGGGATACAGGGGTTTCTCAGCCCCAGCATTTT.

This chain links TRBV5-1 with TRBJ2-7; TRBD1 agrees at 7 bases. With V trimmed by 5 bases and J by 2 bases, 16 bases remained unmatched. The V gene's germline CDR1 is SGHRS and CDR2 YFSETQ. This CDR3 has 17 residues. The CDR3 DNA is TGCGCCAGCAGTTCGAGTATCGGGACAGCCGTTCCCTACGAGCAGTACTTC. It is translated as CASSSSIGTAVPYEQYF.

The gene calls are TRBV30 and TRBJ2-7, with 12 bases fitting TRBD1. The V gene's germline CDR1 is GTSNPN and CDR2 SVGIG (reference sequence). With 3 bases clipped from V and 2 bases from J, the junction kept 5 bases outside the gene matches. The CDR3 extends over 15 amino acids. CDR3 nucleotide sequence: TGTGCCTGGAGGGAGGGACAGGGGGCGACCTACGAGCAGTACTTC. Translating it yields CAWREGQGATYEQYF.

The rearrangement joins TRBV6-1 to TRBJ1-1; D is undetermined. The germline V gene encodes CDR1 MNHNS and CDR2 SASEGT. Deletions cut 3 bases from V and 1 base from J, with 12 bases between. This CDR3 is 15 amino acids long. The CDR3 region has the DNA TGTGCCAGCAGTGATCGTAGTTTCCCGAACACTGAAGCTTTCTTT. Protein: CASSDRSFPNTEAFF.

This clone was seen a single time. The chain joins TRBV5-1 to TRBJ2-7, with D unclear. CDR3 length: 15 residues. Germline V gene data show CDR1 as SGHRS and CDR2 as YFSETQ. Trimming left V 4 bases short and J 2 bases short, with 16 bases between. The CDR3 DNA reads TGCGCCAGCAGCCTCGCGCAGGCTGGCCCCTACGAGCAGTACTTC. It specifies CASSLAQAGPYEQYF. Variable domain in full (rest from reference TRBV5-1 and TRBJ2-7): KAGVTQTPRYLIKTRGQQVTLSCSPISGHRSVSWYQQTPGQGLQFLFEYFSETQRNKGNFPGRFSGRQFSNSRSEMNVSTLELGDSALYLCASSLAQAGPYEQYFGPGTRLTVT.

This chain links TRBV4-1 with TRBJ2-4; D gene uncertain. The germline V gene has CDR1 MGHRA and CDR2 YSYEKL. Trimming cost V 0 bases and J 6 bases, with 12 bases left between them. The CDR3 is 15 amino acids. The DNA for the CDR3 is TGCGCCAGCAGCCAAGATCCGGGTGCTCTAAACATTCAGTACTTC. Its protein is CASSQDPGALNIQYF.

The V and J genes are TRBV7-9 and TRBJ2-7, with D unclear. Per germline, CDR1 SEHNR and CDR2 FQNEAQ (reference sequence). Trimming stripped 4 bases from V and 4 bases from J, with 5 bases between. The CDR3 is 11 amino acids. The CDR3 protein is CASSSPYEQYF. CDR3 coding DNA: TGTGCCAGCAGCTCCCCTTACGAGCAGTACTTC.

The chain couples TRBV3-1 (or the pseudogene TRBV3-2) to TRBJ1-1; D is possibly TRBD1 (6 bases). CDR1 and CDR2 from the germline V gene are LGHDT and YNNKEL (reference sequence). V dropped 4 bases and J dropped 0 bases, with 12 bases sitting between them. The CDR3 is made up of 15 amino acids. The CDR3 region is CASSRGQQLNTEAFF. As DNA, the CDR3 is TGTGCCAGCAGCCGCGGACAGCAACTGAACACTGAAGCTTTCTTT.

CDR3 nucleotide sequence: TGCGCCAGCAGCCAAGATGTGCAAACTGGGAGCTCCTACGAGCAGTACTTC. It is translated as CASSQDVQTGSSYEQYF. V gene TRBV4-3 combines with J gene TRBJ2-7; perhaps TRBD2 as D (5 bases). Germline CDR1 reads LGHNA; CDR2 reads YSLEER. Trimming stripped 0 bases from V and 0 bases from J, with 15 bases between. This CDR3 spans 17 amino acids.

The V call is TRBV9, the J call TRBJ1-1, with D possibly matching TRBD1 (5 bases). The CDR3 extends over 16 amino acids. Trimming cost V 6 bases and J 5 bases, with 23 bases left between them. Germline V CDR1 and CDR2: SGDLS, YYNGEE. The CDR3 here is CASNDFGGGPITEAFF. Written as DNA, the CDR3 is TGTGCCAGCAACGATTTTGGCGGGGGTCCGATAACTGAAGCTTTCTTT.

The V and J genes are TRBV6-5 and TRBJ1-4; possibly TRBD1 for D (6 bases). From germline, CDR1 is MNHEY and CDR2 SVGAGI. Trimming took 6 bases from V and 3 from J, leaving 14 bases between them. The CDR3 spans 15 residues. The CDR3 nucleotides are TGTGCCAGCAGCTCCAGGGGCAGCCCTAATGAAAAACTGTTTTTT. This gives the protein CASSSRGSPNEKLFF.

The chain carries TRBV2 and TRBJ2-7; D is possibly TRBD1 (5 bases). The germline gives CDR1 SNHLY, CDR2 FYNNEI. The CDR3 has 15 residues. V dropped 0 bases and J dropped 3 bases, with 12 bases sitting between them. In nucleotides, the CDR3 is TGTGCCAGCAGTGAAGCGCTTCTACAGGACTACGAGCAGTACTTC. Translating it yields CASSEALLQDYEQYF.

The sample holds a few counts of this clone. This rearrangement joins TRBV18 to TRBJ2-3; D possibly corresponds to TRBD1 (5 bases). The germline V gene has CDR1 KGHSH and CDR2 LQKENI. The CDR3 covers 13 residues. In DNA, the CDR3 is TGTGCGGGTGGGGCGACTGGCATGGATACGCAGTATTTT. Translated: CAGGATGMDTQYF.

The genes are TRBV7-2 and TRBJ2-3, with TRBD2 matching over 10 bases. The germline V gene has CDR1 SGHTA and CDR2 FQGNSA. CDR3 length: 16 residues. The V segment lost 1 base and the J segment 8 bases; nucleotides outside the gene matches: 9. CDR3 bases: TGTGCCAGCAGCTTAGACGGAAGCGGGGGGGCCCTTACGCAGTATTTT. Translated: CASSLDGSGGALTQYF.

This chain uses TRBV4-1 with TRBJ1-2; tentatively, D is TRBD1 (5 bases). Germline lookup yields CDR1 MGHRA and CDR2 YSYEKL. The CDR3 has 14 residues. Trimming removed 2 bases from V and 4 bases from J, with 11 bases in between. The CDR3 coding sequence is TGCGCCAGCAGCCAAAGCAGGACAACCTATGGCTACACCTTC. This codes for CASSQSRTTYGYTF.